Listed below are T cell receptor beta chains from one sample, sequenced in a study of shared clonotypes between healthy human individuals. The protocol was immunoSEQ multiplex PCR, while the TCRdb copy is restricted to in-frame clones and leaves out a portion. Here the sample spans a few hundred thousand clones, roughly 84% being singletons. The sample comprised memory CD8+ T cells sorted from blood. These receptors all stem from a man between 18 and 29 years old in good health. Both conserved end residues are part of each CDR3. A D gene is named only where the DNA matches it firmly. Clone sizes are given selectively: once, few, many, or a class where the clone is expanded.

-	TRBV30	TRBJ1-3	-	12	TGTGCCTGGGACTCTTATGGAAACACCATATATTTT	CAWDSYGNTIYF
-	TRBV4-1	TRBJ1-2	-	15	TGCGCCAGCAGCCAAGTGAGTCCGGGGAACTATGGCTACACCTTC	CASSQVSPGNYGYTF
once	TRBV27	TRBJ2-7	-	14	TGTGCCAGCAGTTCGAGCGGGTGGTGGCACGAGCAGTACTTC	CASSSSGWWHEQYF
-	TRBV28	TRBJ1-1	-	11	TGTGCCAGCAGTTTCGCCACTGAAGCTTTCTTT	CASSFATEAFF
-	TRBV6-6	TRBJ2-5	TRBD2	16	TGTGCCAGCAGTTTCGAAGTAGCGGGGGAGAAAGAGACCCAGTACTTC	CASSFEVAGEKETQYF
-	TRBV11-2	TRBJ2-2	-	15	TGTGCCAGCACCTCCGGAGGGATGAACACCGGGGAGCTGTTTTTT	CASTSGGMNTGELFF
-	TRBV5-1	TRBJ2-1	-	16	TGCGCCAGCAGCTTGAGTGGCAGTCCGACCTACAATGAGCAGTTCTTC	CASSLSGSPTYNEQFF
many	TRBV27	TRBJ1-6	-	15	TGTGCCAGCAGTTTGGACAGCCTCTATAATTCACCCCTCCACTTT	CASSLDSLYNSPLHF
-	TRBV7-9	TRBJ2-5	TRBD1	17	TGTGCCAGCAGCTCAACTGACCGTACAGGGGGCCAAGAGACCCAGTACTTC	CASSSTDRTGGQETQYF
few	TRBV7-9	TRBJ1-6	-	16	TGTGCCAGCAGCTTCAACAGGTACCAGAGTAGGTCACCCCTCCACTTT	CASSFNRYQSRSPLHF
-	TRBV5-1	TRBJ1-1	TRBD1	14	TGCGCCAGCAGCTTTGACAGGGCGAACACTGAAGCTTTCTTT	CASSFDRANTEAFF
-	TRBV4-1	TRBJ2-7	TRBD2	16	TGCGCCAGCAGCCAAGTAGCGGGGCCCTCATTCTACGAGCAGTACTTC	CASSQVAGPSFYEQYF
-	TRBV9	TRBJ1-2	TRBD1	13	TGTGCCAGCAGCGTAGAAGGACAGGGTGGCTACACCTTC	CASSVEGQGGYTF
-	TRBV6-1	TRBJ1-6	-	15	TGTGCCAGCAGTCATCACAGCTCCTATAATTCACCCCTCCACTTT	CASSHHSSYNSPLHF
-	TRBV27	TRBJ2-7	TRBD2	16	TGTGCCAGCAGTCCCTCTAGCGGCGAGGCTACCTACGAGCAGTACTTC	CASSPSSGEATYEQYF
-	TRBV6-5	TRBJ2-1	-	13	TGTGCCAGCAGCGCCGACAGATACAATGAGCAGTTCTTC	CASSADRYNEQFF
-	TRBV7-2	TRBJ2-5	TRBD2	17	TGTGCCAGCAGCTTAGCGGTACTAGCGGGTCGCCAAGAGACCCAGTACTTC	CASSLAVLAGRQETQYF
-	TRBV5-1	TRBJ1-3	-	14	TGCGCCAGCAAAGGGTGGGAGAAAGAAAACACCATATATTTT	CASKGWEKENTIYF
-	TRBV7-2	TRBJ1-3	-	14	TGTGCCAGCAGCTTAGGTGGATCAGGAAACACCATATATTTT	CASSLGGSGNTIYF
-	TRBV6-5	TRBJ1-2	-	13	TGTGCCAGCAGTTACAGCAGGGGCTATGGCTACACCTTC	CASSYSRGYGYTF
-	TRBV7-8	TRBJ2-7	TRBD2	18	TGTGCCAGCAGCTCCCGTCCCGGGACTAGCGGGAGGCCCTACGAGCAGTACTTC	CASSSRPGTSGRPYEQYF
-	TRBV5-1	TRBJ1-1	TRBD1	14	TGCGCCAGCAGCCTGGGACAGGGAACCACTGAAGCTTTCTTT	CASSLGQGTTEAFF
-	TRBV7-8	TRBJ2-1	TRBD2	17	TGTGCCAGCAGCTTAGGGTTAGGACTAGCGGGAGCCAATGAGCAGTTCTTC	CASSLGLGLAGANEQFF
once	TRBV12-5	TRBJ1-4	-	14	TGTGCTAGTGGTTTGCCCTCTTATAATGAAAAACTGTTTTTT	CASGLPSYNEKLFF
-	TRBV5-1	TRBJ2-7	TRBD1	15	TGCGCCAGCAGCTTGGCGGGACAGGGGGCGTACGAGCAGTACTTC	CASSLAGQGAYEQYF
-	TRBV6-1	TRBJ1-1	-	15	TGTGCCAGCAGTGAAGGGGCCCTCTTGAACACTGAAGCTTTCTTT	CASSEGALLNTEAFF
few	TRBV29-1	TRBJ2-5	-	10	TGCAGCGTTGAAGGTGCGACCCAGTACTTC	CSVEGATQYF
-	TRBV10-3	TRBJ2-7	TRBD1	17	TGTGCCATCAGTGAGTTGGCAGGGGACAGGGAATCCTACGAGCAGTACTTC	CAISELAGDRESYEQYF
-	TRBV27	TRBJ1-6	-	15	TGTGCCAGCAGTTTAGGTCCAGGGCCGGTACCAGCCCTCCACTTT	CASSLGPGPVPALHF
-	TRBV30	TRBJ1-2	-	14	TGTGCCTGGAGTGTAGGGTTGAGGGCCTATGGCTACACCTTC	CAWSVGLRAYGYTF
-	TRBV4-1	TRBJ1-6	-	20	TGCGCCAGCAGCGGTCTCCCTCGCGAATTAGTAAGCTCCTATAATTCACCCCTCCACTTT	CASSGLPRELVSSYNSPLHF
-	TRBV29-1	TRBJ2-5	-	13	TGCAGCGTTGATAGCGGAGTACAAGAGACCCAGTACTTC	CSVDSGVQETQYF
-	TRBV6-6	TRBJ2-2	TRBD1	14	TGTGCCAGCAGAAGAGGGGGCCGGACCGGGGAGCTGTTTTTT	CASRRGGRTGELFF
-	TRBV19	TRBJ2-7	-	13	TGTGCCAGTAGTATGGCGGGGTTCTACGAGCAGTACTTC	CASSMAGFYEQYF
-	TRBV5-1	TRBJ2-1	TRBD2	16	TGCGCCAGCAGCTTGCGTTTACTAGCGGGAGCTTTTGAGCAGTTCTTC	CASSLRLLAGAFEQFF
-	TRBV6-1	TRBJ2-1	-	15	TGTGCCAGCAGTGAAACGGGACGTACTTACAATGAGCAGTTCTTC	CASSETGRTYNEQFF